This TCR beta chain was sequenced in a study of type 1 and type 2 diabetes patients. Turning to the study itself: From PBMCs, CD4+ and CD8+ T cells were isolated by magnetic microbeads.

Amplification started from genomic DNA. The TCR beta CDR3 region was amplified using 30 forward and 13 reverse primers. TCRdb redid the calling of the multiplex PCR reads with MiXCR, one entry per CDR3 protein. Found here are fewer than 350,000 distinct CDR3 sequences, approximately 50% of them singletons; the top ten hold roughly 15%. The sample holds one count of this clonotype. At one end, the junction sequence differs from germline, possibly due to a read error. Per germline, CDR1 KGHDR and CDR2 SFDVKD. This CDR3 region has 14 residues. The sample was peripheral blood mononuclear cells (PBMCs). This chain links TRBV24-1 with TRBJ2-1, with a tentative D call TRBD2 (5 bases). This TCR was recovered from a man in his late teens or twenties with type 2 diabetes. CDR3 protein: CATSDPQRRDEQLF. The CDR3 coding sequence is TGTGCCACCAGTGACCCCCAGCGGCGAGACGAGCAGCTCTTC.